This T cell receptor (beta chain) was documented in a study of blood T cell repertoires in COVID-19. Method: immunoSEQ multiplex PCR; TCRdb's copy keeps in-frame clones and lacks some. In the table there are under 200,000 clones, less than 80% of which are singletons. This CDR3 spans 11 amino acids. The germline V gene encodes CDR1 DFQATT and CDR2 SNEGSKA (reference sequence). V was clipped by 5 bases and J by 4 bases, with 9 bases between them. Across 20 to 25 US areas, participants ranged in age from about 18 to 100 years. Sequenced material: PBMCs or T cells enriched from blood (not recorded which). The source is a woman aged 70-85 years in a cohort exposed to, infected with or recovered from COVID-19 (not recorded which). The gene calls are TRBV20-1 and TRBJ2-7, with TRBD1 as a possible D gene (5 bases). The CDR3 sequence: CSAQQVYEQYF. CDR3 sequence (DNA): TGCAGTGCTCAACAGGTATACGAGCAGTACTTC.